One sample yielded the 29 T cell receptor beta chains listed below, sequenced in a study of shared clonotypes between healthy human individuals. Libraries were prepared by immunoSEQ multiplex PCR; TCRdb keeps only in-frame clonotypes and omits some of them. Counted here are about a million clones, 70% to 80% occurring once; the ten biggest clones make up about 1.5%. Sequencing was performed on memory CD4+ T cells sorted from blood. The subset: CD45RA-negative fraction. The source is a man younger than 30 in good health.

This clone was seen repeatedly, ten times or more. The genes are TRBV28 and TRBJ1-2; D call uncertain. This CDR3 is 13 amino acids long. V was trimmed by 7 bases and J by 3 bases, leaving 12 bases between them. Per the germline V gene, CDR1 is MDHEN and CDR2 is SYDVKM. CDR3 protein: CASTMGGYYGYTF. For the CDR3, the DNA is TGTGCCAGCACGATGGGCGGCTACTATGGCTACACCTTC.

This clone was detected many times. This chain uses TRBV10-2 with TRBJ1-1; D might be TRBD1 (5 bases). The germline V gene encodes CDR1 WSHSY and CDR2 SAAADI. The CDR3 is 16 residues long. The ends were cut back, 3 bases at V and 0 bases at J, with 14 bases in the middle. CDR3 nucleotides: TGCGCCAGCAGTGATAGGGGCCGGCTCATGAACACTGAAGCTTTCTTT. This gives the protein CASSDRGRLMNTEAFF.

The V gene is TRBV19, the J gene TRBJ2-3; 8 bases line up with TRBD2. The CDR3 spans 14 residues. J was trimmed by 3 bases and V by 6 bases; bases with no gene match: 5. Looked up from germline, CDR1 is LNHDA and CDR2 is SQIVND (reference sequence). CDR3 sequence reads: CASRSSGGTDTQYF. In nucleotides, the CDR3 is TGTGCCAGTAGATCCAGCGGGGGAACAGATACGCAGTATTTT.

The J gene is TRBJ1-5, the V gene TRBV19; perhaps TRBD1 as D (5 bases). Trimming took off 6 bases at V and 2 bases at J, with 14 bases between the two ends. The V gene's germline CDR1 is LNHDA and CDR2 SQIVND (reference sequence). The CDR3 extends over 15 amino acids. The CDR3 region is CASRRGGPGNQPQHF. The CDR3 DNA reads as TGTGCCAGTAGACGGGGCGGGCCGGGCAATCAGCCCCAGCATTTT.

Of note for this clone: This sample also contains other DNA sequences that code for the same CDR3. The chain recombines TRBV30 with TRBJ1-6, with D perhaps matching TRBD1 (5 bases). CDR3 length equals 12 residues. Germline loops: CDR1 GTSNPN, CDR2 SVGIG (reference sequence). With 3 bases removed from V and 5 bases from J, the gap between germline ends came to 5 bases. CDR3 in amino acids: CAWRDNNSPLHF. For the CDR3, the DNA is TGTGCCTGGAGGGACAATAATTCACCCCTCCACTTT.

The chain carries TRBV10-3 and TRBJ2-2; 12 bases are a match to TRBD2. The CDR3 runs to 15 residues. Looked up from germline, CDR1 is ENHRY and CDR2 is SYGVKD. V lost 6 bases, J lost 6 bases, and 5 bases stayed unmatched. The CDR3 sequence: CAIRRTSGIPGELFF. CDR3 bases: TGTGCCATCAGGAGGACTAGCGGGATCCCCGGGGAGCTGTTTTTT.

The V and J genes are TRBV28 and TRBJ2-7; D gene unclear. V lost 2 bases to trimming and J lost 7 bases, with 9 bases between them. Germline CDR1 and CDR2: MDHEN and SYDVKM. The CDR3 consists of 12 residues. The CDR3, as DNA: TGTGCCAGCAGTTTAGTACTTTGGGAGCAGTACTTC. It is translated as CASSLVLWEQYF.

This sequence joins TRBV18 and TRBJ2-3, with TRBD1 identical over 10 bases. The CDR3 covers 16 residues. V shed 6 bases and J 4 bases; nucleotides not matched to a gene: 10. CDR1 and CDR2 (germline): KGHSH, LQKENI. CDR3 region: CASSPGGQGFADTQYF. The DNA of the CDR3 is TGTGCCAGCTCGCCGGGGGGACAGGGGTTCGCAGATACGCAGTATTTT.

This clone was recorded only once. The chain combines TRBV14 with TRBJ2-1, with 14 bases identical to TRBD2. The V gene end was trimmed by 1 base and the J gene end by 10 bases; junction bases not matched to a gene: 15. Germline values: CDR1 SGHDN, CDR2 FVKESK. The CDR3 runs to 19 residues. DNA for the CDR3: TGTGCCAGCAGCCAAGTCGGGACTAGCGGGAGACCCGCCAACCTAGAGCAGTTCTTC. It translates to CASSQVGTSGRPANLEQFF.

V and J are TRBV5-1 and TRBJ2-5; D unresolved. The germline V gene has CDR1 SGHRS and CDR2 YFSETQ. V lost 4 bases, J lost 2 bases, and 18 bases lay in between. The CDR3 is 16 amino acids. The CDR3 loop is CASSRWGGGVQETQYF. The CDR3 DNA reads TGCGCCAGCAGCCGCTGGGGTGGTGGAGTACAAGAGACCCAGTACTTC.

The J gene is TRBJ1-2, the V gene TRBV6-4, with D perhaps TRBD1 (5 bases). CDR3 length: 15 amino acids. Between the trimmed V and J ends, which lost 1 base and 4 bases, there was a span of 13 bases. In germline, CDR1 is MRHNA, CDR2 SNTAGT. CDR3 DNA sequence: TGTGCCAGCAGTGACTTCAGGGAGGAGCCCTATGGCTACACCTTC. Translated, it gives CASSDFREEPYGYTF.

The chain joins TRBV6-6 to TRBJ2-7, with unresolved D. V lost 8 bases, J lost 5 bases, and 16 bases lay in between. The CDR3 contains 13 residues. Germline CDR1 and CDR2: MNHNY and SVGAGI (reference sequence). CDR3 residues: CASSKRQMDEQYF. The CDR3 bases are TGTGCCAGCTCCAAGAGGCAGATGGACGAGCAGTACTTC.

The chain uses TRBV28 and TRBJ2-7; no clear D. Germline V gene sequence: CDR1 MDHEN, CDR2 SYDVKM. The CDR3 extends over 14 amino acids. The ends were cut back, 5 bases at V and 0 bases at J, with 11 bases in the middle. CDR3 protein: CASSPSDFSYEQYF. The CDR3 DNA is TGTGCCAGCAGTCCCTCCGATTTCTCCTACGAGCAGTACTTC. Variable domain in full (rest from reference TRBV28 and TRBJ2-7): DVKVTQSSRYLVKRTGEKVFLECVQDMDHENMFWYRQDPGLGLRLIYFSYDVKMKEKGDIPEGYSVSREKKERFSLILESASTNQTSMYLCASSPSDFSYEQYFGPGTRLTVT.

The rearrangement joins TRBV5-1 to TRBJ1-1; 7 bases line up with TRBD1. There are 17 residues in the CDR3. Germline CDR1 is SGHRS and CDR2 is YFSETQ. Germline trimming cut 0 bases from V and 0 bases from J; bases unmatched to any gene: 8. Here the CDR3 reads CASSLVQGSYMNTEAFF. In DNA, the CDR3 is TGCGCCAGCAGCTTGGTACAGGGGAGTTACATGAACACTGAAGCTTTCTTT.

This chain links TRBV28 with TRBJ2-3, with D maybe TRBD2 (5 bases). Per the germline V gene, CDR1 is MDHEN and CDR2 is SYDVKM. Trimming stripped 3 bases from V and 3 bases from J, with 10 bases between. This CDR3 region has 14 residues. CDR3 in DNA: TGTGCCAGCAGTTTTGGAGGAGTGACAGATACGCAGTATTTT. Translation gives CASSFGGVTDTQYF. The full variable domain, completed using reference TRBV28 and TRBJ2-3, is DVKVTQSSRYLVKRTGEKVFLECVQDMDHENMFWYRQDPGLGLRLIYFSYDVKMKEKGDIPEGYSVSREKKERFSLILESASTNQTSMYLCASSFGGVTDTQYFGPGTRLTVL.

V and J are TRBV4-3 and TRBJ1-3; D is uncertain. CDR3 length: 14 residues. In germline, CDR1 is LGHNA, CDR2 YSLEER. V was shortened by 6 bases and J by 0 bases, with 9 bases between the two germline ends. The chain's CDR3 is CASRNIGSGNTIYF. CDR3 bases: TGCGCCAGCAGAAACATCGGCTCTGGAAACACCATATATTTT.

The CDR3 coding sequence is TGTGCCAGCAGCCGTTGGACAGGGAACACTGAAGCTTTCTTT. Its translation: CASSRWTGNTEAFF. J is TRBJ1-1 and V is TRBV7-2, with 7 bases identical to TRBD1. Germline CDR1 is SGHTA and CDR2 is FQGNSA. CDR3 size: 14 residues. J gave up 1 base and V 5 bases, and 4 bases lay outside the gene matches.

This clone was detected once. Other nucleotide sequences from this sample produce the same CDR3. The rearrangement joins TRBV20-1 to TRBJ2-1; D is perhaps TRBD1 (5 bases). The CDR3 runs to 11 residues. V was shortened by 6 bases and J by 6 bases, with 9 bases between the two germline ends. The V gene's germline CDR1 is DFQATT and CDR2 SNEGSKA (reference sequence). CDR3 DNA: TGCAGTGCGGAAGACAGCAATGAGCAGTTCTTC. Translating it yields CSAEDSNEQFF.

Of note for this clone: Other DNA sequences in the sample encode the same CDR3. J is TRBJ2-2 and V is TRBV5-1, with D unclear. The germline V gene encodes CDR1 SGHRS and CDR2 YFSETQ. This CDR3 region has 12 residues. Trimming took off 0 bases at V and 6 bases at J, with 3 bases between the two ends. CDR3 region: CASSLGPGELFF. CDR3 in DNA: TGCGCCAGCAGCTTGGGCCCCGGGGAGCTGTTTTTT.

Only one count was recorded for this clone. This chain connects TRBV7-9 to TRBJ1-4, with D tentatively TRBD1 (5 bases). Per the germline V gene, CDR1 is SEHNR and CDR2 is FQNEAQ (reference sequence). The CDR3 is made up of 14 amino acids. V lost 2 bases and J 8 bases, leaving 12 bases between the germline ends. The CDR3 loop is CASSLQGSGEKLFF. As DNA, the CDR3 is TGTGCCAGCAGCTTACAGGGCTCTGGGGAAAAACTGTTTTTT.

The chain links TRBV5-6 to TRBJ2-7; TRBD2 aligns across 7 bases. Germline V lookup: CDR1 SGHDT, CDR2 YYEEEE. The CDR3 spans 16 residues. J lost 7 bases, V lost 4 bases, and 17 bases had no gene match. The CDR3 spells CASSTWRPGGSPEQYF. CDR3 DNA: TGTGCCAGCAGCACATGGCGTCCCGGGGGGTCCCCTGAGCAGTACTTC.

Worth noting for this clone: This could be a read error, since a much larger clone is one nucleotide away. The chain recombines TRBV5-1 with TRBJ2-7; possible D gene TRBD1, 5 bases. The CDR3 consists of 14 residues. V lost 4 bases and J 4 bases, leaving 15 bases between the germline ends. CDR1 and CDR2 from the germline V gene are SGHRS and YFSETQ. CDR3 loop: CASSGVGDPYEQYF. The CDR3 coding sequence is TGCGCCAGCAGCGGGGTAGGGGATCCGTACGAGCAGTACTTC. The variable domain in full, with the rest retrieved from reference TRBV5-1 and TRBJ2-7, is KAGVTQTPRYLIKTRGQQVTLSCSPISGHRSVSWYQQTPGQGLQFLFEYFSETQRNKGNFPGRFSGRQFSNSRSEMNVSTLELGDSALYLCASSGVGDPYEQYFGPGTRLTVT.

Details on this clone: Different DNA sequences within this sample yield the same CDR3. This chain connects TRBV5-1 to TRBJ2-5; 7 bases are shared with TRBD1. The CDR3 has 15 amino acids. Germline lookup yields CDR1 SGHRS and CDR2 YFSETQ. The trim removed 4 bases at V and 2 bases at J, leaving 8 bases unmatched. CDR3 coding DNA: TGCGCCAGCAGCCCTGGGACAGCGATACAAGAGACCCAGTACTTC. Encoded protein: CASSPGTAIQETQYF.

The chain has TRBV2 and TRBJ2-1; 9 bases are a match to TRBD2. The CDR3 runs to 15 residues. V shed 8 bases and J 5 bases; nucleotides not matched to a gene: 10. The germline V gene has CDR1 SNHLY and CDR2 FYNNEI. CDR3 coding DNA: TGTGCCAGCCATGAAGCGGGAGGTTCGGACAATGAGCAGTTCTTC. Translation gives CASHEAGGSDNEQFF. Filled out from reference TRBV2 and TRBJ2-1, the complete variable domain reads EPEVTQTPSHQVTQMGQEVILRCVPISNHLYFYWYRQILGQKVEFLVSFYNNEISEKSEIFDDQFSVERPDGSNFTLKIRSTKLEDSAMYFCASHEAGGSDNEQFFGPGTRLTVL.

The chain recombines TRBV19 with TRBJ2-5; tentatively, D is TRBD2 (6 bases). The CDR3 spans 15 residues. Germline-derived CDR1 and CDR2 are LNHDA and SQIVND (reference sequence). The V and J ends lost 5 bases and 3 bases respectively, with 16 bases between them. In nucleotides, the CDR3 is TGTGCCAGTAGTCCCCGGGGGTTGGGAAAAGAGACCCAGTACTTC. Protein: CASSPRGLGKETQYF.

This clone was detected many times. The V gene is TRBV7-3, the J gene TRBJ2-1; D remains ambiguous. Germline V gene data show CDR1 as SGHTA and CDR2 as FQGTGA. The V gene lost 2 bases and the J gene lost 1 base, with 9 bases spanning the gap. The CDR3 has 15 amino acids. The CDR3 spells CASSLSVGSYNEQFF. The CDR3 DNA sequence: TGTGCCAGCAGCTTATCAGTGGGTTCCTACAATGAGCAGTTCTTC.

CDR3 bases: TGTGCCAGCAGCACAAGCAGCGGGACTAGCAGTTGGGAGACCCAGTACTTC. Translation gives CASSTSSGTSSWETQYF. V usage is TRBV5-4 and J usage is TRBJ2-5; 9 bases are shared with TRBD2. The CDR3 consists of 17 residues. Trimming removed 4 bases from V and 5 bases from J; junction bases left unmatched: 15. Germline V lookup: CDR1 SGHNT, CDR2 YYREEE (reference sequence).

The chain has TRBV10-2 and TRBJ2-7, with D maybe TRBD1 (5 bases). Germline V gives CDR1 WSHSY, CDR2 SAAADI. Deletions cut 4 bases from V and 5 bases from J, with 18 bases between. The CDR3 covers 15 residues. CDR3 sequence: CASSGSLQVGDEQYF. In DNA form, the CDR3 reads TGCGCCAGCAGTGGCTCTTTACAGGTCGGAGACGAGCAGTACTTC.

This clone has only a few counts. The V and J genes are TRBV7-2 and TRBJ2-7, with 8 bases identical to TRBD2. CDR1 and CDR2 (germline): SGHTA, FQGNSA. The CDR3 has 14 residues. With 3 bases clipped from V and 5 bases from J, the junction kept 6 bases outside the gene matches. The CDR3 sequence is CASSFSGASHEQYF. Written as DNA, the CDR3 is TGTGCCAGCAGCTTTAGCGGGGCGAGCCACGAGCAGTACTTC.